A single sample is the source of the 16 T cell receptor beta chains below, sequenced in a study of T cells in Graves' hyperthyroidism and ophthalmopathy. RNA transcripts provided the source from which TCR beta CDR3 regions were amplified. HTBI primers were employed in a first-round RT-PCR of the TCR CDR3. TCRdb analysed the multiplex PCR reads with MiXCR anew, one entry per CDR3 protein. The sample consists of tens of thousands of distinct CDR3 sequences, around 50% of them appearing once. The specimen was blood. The receptors come from a woman in her fifties or sixties with Graves' hyperthyroidism that later progressed to Graves' ophthalmopathy.

Comment on this clonotype: The CDR3 ends on some other residue instead of the conserved phenylalanine or tryptophan, so this is likely a read error. The DNA is left out, because the CDR3 cannot be placed on it with certainty; the CDR3 is given as TCRdb lists it. The rearrangement links TRBV6-5 to TRBJ2-7; the table's D gene call, TRBD2, was not cross checked with the DNA. Germline lookup yields CDR1 MNHEY and CDR2 SVGAGI. Both ends counted, the CDR3 spans 16 residues. The CDR3 reads CASSQKNLVAGASSTS.

This clonotype was counted a few times. This chain joins TRBV12-1 and TRBJ1-5. TRBV12-1 is listed as a pseudogene. This CDR3 spans 9 amino acids. The CDR3, as DNA: TGTGCCAGCAAGGCCTACGAGCATTTT. This codes for CASKAYEHF.

Remarks on this clonotype: Relative to the germline gene, one junction end is altered; a read error may explain this. The CDR3 DNA is TGTGCCAGCAGCCAGCGGGATGAAAAATTGTTTTTT. As protein: CASSQRDEKLFF. V usage is TRBV7-9 and J usage is TRBJ1-4; D ambiguous. From germline, CDR1 is SEHNR and CDR2 FQNEAQ (reference sequence). This CDR3 contains 12 residues.

This chain links TRBV6-2 or TRBV6-3 with TRBJ2-1, with TRBD2 identical over 10 bases. Unmatched junction bases numbered 8, after V lost 8 bases and J lost 7 bases. Germline V gives CDR1 MNHEY, CDR2 SVGEGT. The CDR3 runs to 14 residues. CDR3: CASRSAGGSNEQFF. DNA of the CDR3: TGTGCCAGCCGATCAGCGGGAGGGAGTAATGAGCAGTTCTTC.

This clonotype was seen ten or more times. The chain joins TRBV7-9 to TRBJ1-5, with unresolved D. The CDR3 runs to 13 residues. Germline values: CDR1 SEHNR, CDR2 FQNEAQ (reference sequence). V lost 2 bases to trimming and J lost 6 bases, with 8 bases between them. CDR3 sequence (DNA): TGTGCCAGCAGCTTATCGTCCGGTCAGCCCCAGCATTTT. Protein: CASSLSSGQPQHF.

V usage is TRBV7-3 and J usage is TRBJ1-1, with a possible D match to TRBD1 (5 bases). The CDR3 covers 12 residues. V was trimmed by 8 bases and J by 11 bases, leaving 18 bases between them. Germline CDR1 and CDR2: SGHTA and FQGTGA. This CDR3 is CASGPTGDSAFF. The CDR3 DNA sequence: TGTGCCAGCGGCCCGACGGGTGACAGCGCTTTCTTT.

There are many counts of this clonotype. The chain couples TRBV30 to TRBJ2-7; TRBD2 aligns across 9 bases. Germline V gene data show CDR1 as GTSNPN and CDR2 as SVGIG (reference sequence). The CDR3 consists of 14 residues. V shed 4 bases, J shed 4 bases, and the junction held 8 bases outside the gene matches. The CDR3 DNA reads TGTGCCTGGACCCTCAGCGGGAGGACGTACGAGCAGTACTTC. This codes for CAWTLSGRTYEQYF.

As for this clonotype: This may come from a read error, since a much larger clone is one base off. This is likely a read error, given that the CDR3 carries no conserved phenylalanine or tryptophan at its end. This chain connects TRBV18 to TRBJ2-7; D is unclear. Between the trimmed V and J ends, which lost 0 bases and 2 bases, there was a span of 11 bases. CDR1 is KGHSH, CDR2 LQKENI, per germline. The CDR3 covers 15 residues. The CDR3 coding sequence is TGTGCCAGCTCACCACCCACCCCCCAGACCTACGAGCAGTACCTC. It yields the protein CASSPPTPQTYEQYL.

This clonotype was found many times. The rearrangement uses TRBV5-1 and TRBJ1-6; D is perhaps TRBD1 (5 bases). The V end was cut by 4 bases, the J end by 5 bases, with 10 bases between. Germline CDR1 SGHRS, CDR2 YFSETQ. The CDR3 contains 14 residues. CDR3 in amino acids: CASSPGRHNSPLHF. DNA for the CDR3: TGCGCCAGCAGCCCGGGACGTCATAATTCACCCCTCCACTTT.

V and J are TRBV20-1 and TRBJ1-6, with a weak D call TRBD1 (6 bases). CDR1 is DFQATT and CDR2 is SNEGSKA in the germline V gene (reference sequence). This CDR3 is built from 14 residues. V dropped 5 bases and J dropped 7 bases, with 15 bases sitting between them. The CDR3 region has the DNA TGCAGTGCTCTGCACAGACAGGAGAATTCACCCCTCCACTTT. This gives the protein CSALHRQENSPLHF.

V gene TRBV7-2 combines with J gene TRBJ2-3, with 13 nucleotides matching TRBD2. CDR3 length equals 17 residues. Losses at the gene ends were 5 bases for V and 3 bases for J; bases not matched to a gene: 8. Looked up from germline, CDR1 is SGHTA and CDR2 is FQGNSA. CDR3 DNA sequence: TGTGCCAGCAGCAACATGGGACTAGCGGGACTAACAGATACGCAGTATTTT. This codes for CASSNMGLAGLTDTQYF.

This clonotype was counted only a few times. A much larger clone differs by one base, so this may be a read error. The chain links TRBV27 to TRBJ2-1; D is undetermined. This CDR3 has 13 amino acids. Germline V gene data show CDR1 as MNHEY and CDR2 as SMNVEV (reference sequence). CDR3 residues: CASSFQANNEQSF. The CDR3 bases are TGTGCCAGCAGTTTTCAGGCCAACAATGAGCAGTCCTTC.

This clonotype has ten or more counts. V is TRBV20-1 and J is TRBJ1-1, with D maybe TRBD1 (6 bases). The CDR3 loop spans 14 amino acids. Germline V gene lookup returns CDR1 DFQATT and CDR2 SNEGSKA (reference sequence). Between the trimmed V and J ends, which lost 1 base and 1 base, there was a span of 10 bases. The CDR3 reads CSARGGGQNTEAFF. The CDR3 DNA reads TGCAGTGCTAGAGGGGGGGGCCAGAACACTGAAGCTTTCTTT.

A remark on this clonotype: Mismatch with germline at one junction end may stem from a read error. The V call is TRBV6-5, the J call TRBJ1-1, with 7 bases identical to TRBD1. The CDR3 covers 15 residues. Germline lookup yields CDR1 MNHEY and CDR2 SVGAGI. CDR3 amino acids: CASKRRSGGNAEAFF. The CDR3 coding sequence is TGTGCCAGCAAGCGCCGATCAGGGGGGAACGCTGAAGCTTTCTTT.

This chain joins TRBV12-3 or TRBV12-4 and TRBJ2-7; D is perhaps TRBD1 or TRBD2 (6 bases each). The CDR3 spans 15 residues. Trimming stripped 11 bases from V and 1 base from J, with 21 bases between. CDR3 amino acids: CAYSPARGLSYEQYF. The DNA of the CDR3 is TGTGCCTACAGCCCAGCCAGGGGACTTTCCTACGAGCAGTACTTC.

The genes are TRBV29-1 and TRBJ2-1; 9 nucleotides line up with TRBD2. The length of the CDR3 is 13 residues. Per the germline V gene, CDR1 is SQVTM and CDR2 is ANQGSEA. V dropped 8 bases and J dropped 3; count of bases not matched to a gene: 5. Here the CDR3 DNA reads TGCAGCTTAGCGGGGGACATCTACAATGAGCAGTTCTTC. Encoded protein: CSLAGDIYNEQFF.